The clone carrying this T cell receptor (beta chain) appeared a few times. Its specificity is unknown. Within the sample, other DNA sequences also encode this same CDR3. Expressed TCRB transcripts got sequenced, as all isolated RNA was reverse transcribed. Sequencing was performed with immunoSEQ multiplex PCR; in TCRdb, only in-frame clones are kept and a portion is missing. The table has around 430,000 clones, approximately 28% seen once. The sample belongs to a study of beta chain features in type 1 diabetes. Study overall: Patients were similar to healthy donors in age and gender (as well as in cell yields).

Notes on the study in general: Diminished insertions and augmented deletions at VDJ junctions characterized type 1 diabetes patients. HLA effects on TCRB rearrangement stayed unresolved here.

Germline CDR1 reads SGHTA; CDR2 reads FQGNSA. V gave up 1 base and J gave up 2 bases, with 10 bases separating them. This CDR3 contains 15 residues. Over 95% purity was reached by all sorted populations. Sequenced: naive CD4+ T cells from blood. V is TRBV7-2 and J is TRBJ2-3, with a possible D match to TRBD2 (5 bases). The TCR sequence derives from a man between 18 and 29 years old in good health. The CDR3 here is CASSLVSSSTDTQYF. The CDR3 DNA is TGTGCCAGCAGCTTAGTGTCTAGCTCCACAGATACGCAGTATTTT.